The present entry profiles one T cell receptor (beta chain) with its context. Its recognized antigen is unknown. No qualities accompany the bases; no much larger clone lies one base away. Receptor libraries were prepared by the immunoSEQ multiplex PCR assay. For the multiplex PCR, a mixture combining 60 forward primers for TCR Vbeta segments and 13 reverse primers for TCR Jbeta segments was used. Amplification of the CDR3 region of rearranged TCR beta genes was performed with a multiplex PCR assay on genomic DNA. The amplified TCR beta libraries were sequenced on the Illumina HiSeq System as 87-base-pair reads. As for how the authors treated the data: Across the 500 to 750 repertoires, a later analysis counted about 81 million unique TCR beta chains, roughly 11 million of which were shared by at least two donors. A nearest-neighbor algorithm error-corrected the raw reads and collapsed the reads into unique sequences, merging closely related sequences to remove PCR and sequencing errors. CDR3 sequences were aligned to IMGT reference sequences to assign V, D and J gene segments. For a sequence to be retained, at least a six-nucleotide match to both a V gene segment and a J gene segment was required. A rearrangement counted as productive if the CDR3 had no stop codons and remained in frame with V and J, and every other rearrangement counted as non-productive. Following IMGT convention, CDR3 was defined as the stretch from the second conserved V-encoded cysteine to the conserved J-encoded phenylalanine. The earlier analysis of some 580 of the donors excluded any sequence lacking an unambiguous match to a single V gene segment. In an earlier analysis of approximately 560 of the donors, a V segment was called functional when productive rearrangements were above 56.7%, and segregating when the standard deviation between donors exceeded 5%. A statistical classification framework was built to diagnose cytomegalovirus status from the catalog of TCR beta chain sequences. In a later analysis, V and J genes were assigned by comparing TCR nucleotide sequences against IMGT/GENE-DB human TR gene sequences. Using the TCRdist pipeline, a later analysis assigned CDR3 sequences along with most-parsimonious VDJ recombination scenarios. In a later analysis, every TCR beta chain was defined by the combination of its CDR3 amino acid sequence and its V-gene family, and reads without a unique V-gene family were dropped. A later analysis removed 592 highly shared, low-generation-probability nucleotide sequences to deal with suspected cross-contamination and a sequencing artifact. In a later analysis, a clonal expansion index was calculated for each public chain from normalized within-repertoire ranks of inferred template counts. Generation probabilities in a later analysis came from a VDJ recombination model fitted to out-of-frame rearrangements, and those results were checked against IGoR. Hypergeometric tests were used in a later analysis to score TCR-TCR, TCR-HLA and TCR-CMV co-occurrence, with a repertoire-size bias correction applied to the TCR pairs. False discovery rates were estimated in a later analysis by permuting HLA or CMV assignments 20 times. A later analysis grouped co-occurring TCRs with DBSCAN, adding TCRdist sequence similarity when clustering within HLA-allele-positive subsets. Co-occurrence clustering excluded repertoires with fewer than 30,000 or more than 120,000 public chains, plus five with anomalous nucleotide sharing. TCRdb holds this immuneACCESS table with in-frame rearrangements only. Some clones are missing; in checked studies, unresolved V genes explain under half, and the rest has no known cause. Clonal size and the V and J genes are those of that table, whereas D and trimming came from the DNA. The sample table holds tens of thousands of clones, of which around 60% were seen once. The ten largest clones add up to approximately 2.2% of the sample.

The CDR3 measures 13 amino acids from cysteine to phenylalanine. Of the read, only the CDR3 DNA is kept; its 39 bases are in frame from base 1. The trim is 6 bases for V and 0 bases for J, with a gap of 7 bases between the germline ends. CDR1 and CDR2, looked up from the germline V gene, are ENHRY and SYGVKD. The cohort comprised more than 550 healthy bone marrow donors. All cohort members were sampled while nominally healthy, although unrecorded immune exposures were likely present. CMV serostatus was positive for about 290 and negative for about 50% of the roughly 700 cohort members, and was not recorded for this donor. Every donor gave a peripheral blood sample, and the peripheral blood mononuclear cells from that sample were used for TCR beta sequencing. The Qiagen DNeasy Blood Extraction Kit was used to extract genomic DNA from the blood cell samples. The sample originates from a study of cytomegalovirus exposure and HLA in healthy donors (dated by TCRdb to the late 2010s). About the investigation overall: In an earlier analysis of 550 to 750 of the donors, approximately 260 Gb of sequence data and 100 million or so unique TCR beta sequences from roughly 180 million T cells were reported. To predict cytomegalovirus infection status, the study combined high-throughput TCR immunosequencing, statistical association of individual TCRs with disease status, and machine learning. Along with the roughly 610-subject first cohort, a separate validation cohort of around 120 different subjects was used. Roughly 300 gigabases of sequencing data and 70 million to 100 million unique TCR sequences were included in an early release covering 500 to 750 HLA-typed donors. On average, 235,054 unique TCR beta nucleotide sequences were sequenced per donor among 398 genotyped donors of the cohort, with roughly 19% of those sequences being non-productive. The aim of the study was to test whether cataloging public T cell receptors could identify signatures of past pathogen exposure. A later genetic analysis used genome-wide SNP genotypes for about 65% of the roughly 700 donors, treating that subset as a discovery cohort. A few DR-DQ haplotypes were handled as single units for association and clustering because linkage in the cohort was strong. In an earlier analysis of 550 to 700 of the donors, high-throughput TCR beta sequencing was used to judge whether each TCR beta V gene segment behaved as functional or pseudogenic. The study used immunosequencing to profile the T cell repertoires of some 600 subjects and linked those repertoires to cytomegalovirus serostatus. Rather than drawing on any new phenotypic data, the later analysis identified candidate immune exposures from TCR beta sequences and the way those sequences occurred across donors. All discovery cohort repertoires had been generated using a single sequencing platform. HLA typing covered class I and class II loci at four-digit resolution. Typing coverage varied by locus: 629-630 donors for A, B, C, DRB1 and DQB1; 522 for DQA1; about 570 for DPA1; fewer than 480 for DPB1. Donor age, sex, ethnicity and CMV serostatus were compiled alongside the repertoire data. To study patterns of TCR occurrence, a later analysis re-analyzed previously published TCR beta repertoires from 700 or so donors and added high-resolution HLA genotyping. Of the roughly 400 genotyped donors, about 84% fell in the genetic ancestry cluster associated with self-reported Caucasian donors. Study-level results and caveats: Sequencing depth was assumed to be roughly uniform across donors in the presence/absence analyses, though that assumption may not hold. A few of the identified cytomegalovirus-associated TCR beta chains were confirmed in vitro to be specific for cytomegalovirus antigens. V-gene and J-gene trimming of TCR beta chains was associated with a missense DCLRE1C variant in a later genetic analysis, and the association was replicated in an independent cohort. A further reported finding was that TCR beta sequences accurately predicted the HLA-A and HLA-B alleles for most subjects in the first cohort. A later analysis found that HLA-associated TCR beta chains were more clonally expanded and had lower generation probabilities than equally common non-associated chains. Immune exposure information for the cohort was limited to CMV serostatus. In an earlier analysis of roughly 500 of the donors, most TCR beta V segments appeared in productive rearrangements about 90% or about 30% of the time, broadly matching IMGT annotations. Correlated functional status among segregating V segments might reflect linkage disequilibrium, but an unknown experimental factor could not be ruled out. A later analysis associated 15,000 or so TCR beta sequences with specific HLA alleles at a false discovery rate of 0.05. In a later genetic analysis, fewer N-insertions in productive TCRs were reported among donors in an Asian-associated ancestry cluster than the roughly 640-donor mean. Several of the top co-occurrence clusters appeared to be linked to parvovirus B19, influenza, CMV and Epstein-Barr virus, according to a later analysis. Assigning TCR associations to individual alleles was difficult when HLA alleles, especially DR and DQ, strongly co-occurred. Roughly 17 rarely observed V segments, including chromosome 9 orphons, were excluded from the earlier analysis of several hundred of the donors because counts were too low. The study gave a list of roughly 150 TCR beta chains associated with cytomegalovirus. It was suggested by the authors that the approach could potentially be generalized to other disease states and immunological phenotypes. Most TCR sequences were observed very rarely across donors, whereas some public TCRs were present in many individuals. Only TCR beta chains were sequenced in this cohort, and the absence of alpha or paired-chain data limited detectable features. A cluster of highly shared sequence variants was judged likely to represent a technical artifact of the sequencing pipeline. According to a later analysis, TCR association rates differed among HLA loci, with DRB1 alleles showing the most associated TCRs and HLA-C alleles showing the fewest. Because the 87-base-pair reads could not distinguish some IMGT-functional V segments, including TRBV6-2 and TRBV6-3, those segments were excluded. In both the original and validation cohorts, the classifier was reported to diagnose cytomegalovirus status with high specificity and sensitivity. Most CMV-associated TCR beta chains appeared to be HLA-restricted in a later analysis, and the HLA associations seemed to be driven largely by CMV exposure. Because HLA typing was missing for some donors at each locus, association tests included only the typed subset.

Specimen: PBMCs. The TCR sequence derives from a human donor in good health. The rearranged chain carries TRBV10-3 and TRBJ2-3, with no confidently assigned D gene. The CDR3 has the sequence CAIREISTDTQYF. The DNA reads TGTGCCATCAGAGAGATAAGCACAGATACGCAGTATTTT.